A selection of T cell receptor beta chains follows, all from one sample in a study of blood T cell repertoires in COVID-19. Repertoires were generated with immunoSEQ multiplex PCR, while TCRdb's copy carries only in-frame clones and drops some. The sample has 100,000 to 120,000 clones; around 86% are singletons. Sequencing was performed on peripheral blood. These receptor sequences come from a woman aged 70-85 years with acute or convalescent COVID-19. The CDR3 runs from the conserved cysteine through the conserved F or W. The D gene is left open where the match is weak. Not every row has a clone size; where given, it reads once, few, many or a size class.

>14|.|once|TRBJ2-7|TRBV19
CASSSGTKPYEQYF
TGTGCCAGTAGTAGCGGGACGAAACCCTACGAGCAGTACTTC
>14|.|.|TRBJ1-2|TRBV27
CASSLYYGSGGYTF
TGTGCCAGCAGTTTATATTACGGGTCGGGTGGCTACACCTTC
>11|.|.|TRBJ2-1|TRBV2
CASSESREQFF
TGTGCCAGCAGTGAGAGCCGTGAGCAGTTCTTC
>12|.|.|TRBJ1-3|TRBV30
CAWSEEGNTIYF
TGTGCCTGGAGTGAGGAGGGAAACACCATATATTTT
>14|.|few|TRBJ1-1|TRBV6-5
CASSSGRGRTEAFF
TGTGCCAGCAGTTCGGGTCGGGGTAGAACTGAAGCTTTCTTT
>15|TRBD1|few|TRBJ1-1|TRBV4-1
CASSQDTGGGTEAFF
TGCGCCAGCAGCCAAGATACAGGGGGTGGCACTGAAGCTTTCTTT
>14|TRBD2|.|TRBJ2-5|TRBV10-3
CAIEAGAGKETQYF
TGTGCCATTGAAGCGGGAGCGGGTAAAGAGACCCAGTACTTC
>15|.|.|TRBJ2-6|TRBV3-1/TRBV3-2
CASSRSGAGANVLTF
TGTGCCAGCAGCCGCTCCGGAGCTGGGGCCAACGTCCTGACTTTC
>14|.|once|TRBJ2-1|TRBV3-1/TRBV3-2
CASSQSHVRAEQFF
TGTGCCAGCAGCCAAAGCCATGTGCGGGCTGAGCAGTTCTTC
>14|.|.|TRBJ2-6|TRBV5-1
CASSQGFGANVLTF
TGCGCCAGCAGCCAGGGGTTTGGGGCCAACGTCCTGACTTTC
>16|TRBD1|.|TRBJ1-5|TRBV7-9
CASSLGTGGEGQPQHF
TGTGCCAGCAGCTTAGGGACAGGGGGCGAGGGTCAGCCCCAGCATTTT
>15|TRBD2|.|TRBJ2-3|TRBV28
CASSSSGSIEDTQYF
TGTGCCAGCAGTAGCAGCGGGAGTATTGAAGATACGCAGTATTTT
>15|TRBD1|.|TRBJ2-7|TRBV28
CASSGSGTGIYEQYF
TGTGCCAGCAGTGGCTCCGGGACAGGGATTTACGAGCAGTACTTC
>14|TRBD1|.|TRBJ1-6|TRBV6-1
CASSETGVNSPLHF
TGTGCCAGCAGTGAAACAGGGGTAAATTCACCCCTCCACTTT
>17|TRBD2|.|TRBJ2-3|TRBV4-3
CASSQQQRGRGTDTQYF
TGCGCCAGCAGCCAACAACAAAGAGGGAGGGGCACAGATACGCAGTATTTT
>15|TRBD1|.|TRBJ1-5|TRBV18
CASSLTGRGQQPQHF
TGTGCCAGCTCACTTACCGGCAGGGGGCAGCAGCCCCAGCATTTT
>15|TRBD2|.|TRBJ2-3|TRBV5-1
CASSPGGGRTDTQYF
TGCGCCAGCAGCCCCGGGGGGGGGCGCACAGATACGCAGTATTTT
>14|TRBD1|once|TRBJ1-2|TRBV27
CASSLRGPGYGYTF
TGTGCCAGCAGTTTAAGGGGGCCGGGGTATGGCTACACCTTC
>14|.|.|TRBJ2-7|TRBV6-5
CASSPTSKSYEQYF
TGTGCCAGCAGCCCAACATCGAAATCCTACGAGCAGTACTTC
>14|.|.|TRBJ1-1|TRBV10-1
CASREVNLNTEAFF
TGCGCCAGCAGAGAGGTAAATCTGAACACTGAAGCTTTCTTT
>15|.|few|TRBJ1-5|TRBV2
CASSDGGRGTQPQHF
TGTGCCAGCAGTGATGGGGGGCGGGGGACTCAGCCCCAGCATTTT
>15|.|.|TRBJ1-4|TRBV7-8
CASSSRETTNEKLFF
TGTGCCAGCAGCTCCCGGGAGACAACTAATGAAAAACTGTTTTTT
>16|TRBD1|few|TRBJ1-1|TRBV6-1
CASSGQGAKLNTEAFF
TGTGCCAGCAGTGGACAGGGGGCGAAACTGAACACTGAAGCTTTCTTT
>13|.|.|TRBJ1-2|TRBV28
CAVGDRGGRGYTF
TGTGCCGTGGGGGACCGCGGGGGGCGAGGCTACACCTTC
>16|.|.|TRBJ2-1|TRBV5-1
CASSPPLTGAPNEQFF
TGCGCCAGCAGCCCCCCCTTAACGGGAGCTCCGAATGAGCAGTTCTTC
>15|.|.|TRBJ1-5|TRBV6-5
CASSWGGSSNQPQHF
TGTGCCAGCAGTTGGGGGGGTTCTAGCAATCAGCCCCAGCATTTT
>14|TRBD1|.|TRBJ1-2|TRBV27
CASGWDRGNYGYTF
TGTGCGAGCGGATGGGACAGGGGAAACTATGGCTACACCTTC
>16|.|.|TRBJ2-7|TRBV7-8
CASSQRRGSPSYEQYF
TGTGCCAGCAGCCAAAGACGGGGTTCACCCTCCTACGAGCAGTACTTC
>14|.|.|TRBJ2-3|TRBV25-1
CASSGPGSADTQYF
TGTGCCAGCAGTGGGCCAGGGTCCGCAGATACGCAGTATTTT
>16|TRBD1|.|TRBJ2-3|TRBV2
CASSEQGALSTDTQYF
TGTGCCAGCAGTGAACAGGGGGCCCTCAGCACAGATACGCAGTATTTT
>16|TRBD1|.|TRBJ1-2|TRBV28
CASSYRGQGKSYGYTF
TGTGCCAGCAGTTACCGAGGACAGGGGAAATCGTATGGCTACACCTTC
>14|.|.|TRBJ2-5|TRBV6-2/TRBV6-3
CASNPRIGGETQYF
TGTGCCAGCAACCCAAGGATTGGCGGGGAGACCCAGTACTTC
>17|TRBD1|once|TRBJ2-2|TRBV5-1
CASSSAGTGEGTGELFF
TGCGCCAGCAGCTCGGCCGGTACAGGGGAAGGCACCGGGGAGCTGTTTTTT
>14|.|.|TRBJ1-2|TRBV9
CASSVRSTDYGYTF
TGTGCCAGCAGCGTAAGATCGACAGACTATGGCTACACCTTC
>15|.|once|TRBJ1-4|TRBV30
CAWSGARDSTEKLFF
TGTGCCTGGAGTGGAGCCAGGGACTCCACCGAAAAACTGTTTTTT
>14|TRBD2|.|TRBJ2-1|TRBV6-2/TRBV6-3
CASSRWGLPNEQFF
TGTGCCAGCAGCCGGTGGGGACTACCCAATGAGCAGTTCTTC
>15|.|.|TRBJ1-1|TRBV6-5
CASRTRWEGNTEAFF
TGTGCCAGCAGAACTCGGTGGGAGGGGAACACTGAAGCTTTCTTT
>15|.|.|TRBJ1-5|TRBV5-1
CASSLGDNWSQPQHF
TGCGCCAGCAGCTTGGGGGACAATTGGTCTCAGCCCCAGCATTTT
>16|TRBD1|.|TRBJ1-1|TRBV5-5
CASSRGTAFDGTEAFF
TGTGCCAGCAGCCGAGGGACAGCGTTCGATGGGACTGAAGCTTTCTTT
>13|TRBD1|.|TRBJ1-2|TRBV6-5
CASSPGTGSGYTF
TGTGCCAGCAGTCCCGGGACAGGGTCCGGCTACACCTTC
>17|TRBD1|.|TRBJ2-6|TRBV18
CASSPWTGGAGANVLTF
TGTGCCAGCTCACCATGGACAGGGGGCGCTGGGGCCAACGTCCTGACTTTC
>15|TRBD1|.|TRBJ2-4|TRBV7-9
CASSTRGTGKNIQYF
TGTGCCAGCAGCACCCGTGGGACAGGGAAAAACATTCAGTACTTC
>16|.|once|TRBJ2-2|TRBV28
CASSDPGTGNTGELFF
TGTGCCAGCAGTGACCCCGGGACTGGGAACACCGGGGAGCTGTTTTTT
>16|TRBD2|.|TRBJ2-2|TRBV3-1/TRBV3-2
CASSQGTRRYTGELFF
TGTGCCAGCAGCCAAGGGACTAGGCGGTACACCGGGGAGCTGTTTTTT
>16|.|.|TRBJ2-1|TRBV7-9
CASSLAGGRSYNEQFF
TGTGCCAGCAGCTTAGCCGGCGGTCGCTCCTACAATGAGCAGTTCTTC
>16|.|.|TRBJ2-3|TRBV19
CASSQPENYIPDTQYF
TGTGCCAGTAGTCAACCCGAGAACTACATCCCAGATACGCAGTATTTT
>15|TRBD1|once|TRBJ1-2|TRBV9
CASSVDGTGDYGYTF
TGTGCCAGCAGCGTAGACGGGACAGGGGACTATGGCTACACCTTC
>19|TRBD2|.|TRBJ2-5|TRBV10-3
CAISESGRLAGGPRETQYF
TGTGCCATCAGTGAGTCGGGGAGACTAGCGGGGGGCCCCCGGGAGACCCAGTACTTC
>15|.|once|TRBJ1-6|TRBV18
CASSLGSSYNSPLHF
TGTGCCAGCTCCCTGGGGAGCTCCTATAATTCACCCCTCCACTTT
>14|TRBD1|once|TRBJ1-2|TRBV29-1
CSVEDKGAYYGYTF
TGCAGCGTTGAAGATAAGGGGGCGTACTATGGCTACACCTTC
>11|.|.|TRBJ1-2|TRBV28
CACREGYGYTF
TGTGCCTGCCGTGAGGGCTATGGCTACACCTTC
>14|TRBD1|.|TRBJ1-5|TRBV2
CASSVPGGSQPQHF
TGTGCCAGCAGTGTTCCAGGGGGCAGTCAGCCCCAGCATTTT
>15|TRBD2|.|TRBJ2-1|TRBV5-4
CASSAGLAGVNEQFF
TGTGCCAGCAGCGCCGGACTAGCGGGAGTGAATGAGCAGTTCTTC